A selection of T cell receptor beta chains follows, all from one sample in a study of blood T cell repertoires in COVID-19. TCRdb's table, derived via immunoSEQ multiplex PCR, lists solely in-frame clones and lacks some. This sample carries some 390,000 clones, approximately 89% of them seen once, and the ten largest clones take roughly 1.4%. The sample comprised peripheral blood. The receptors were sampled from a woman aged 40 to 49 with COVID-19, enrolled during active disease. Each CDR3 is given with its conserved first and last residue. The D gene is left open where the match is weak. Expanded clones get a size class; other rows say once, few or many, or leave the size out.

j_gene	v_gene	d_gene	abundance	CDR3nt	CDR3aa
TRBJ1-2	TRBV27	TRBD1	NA	TGTGCCAGCAGTTTGGCCCCTCAGGGGGCTTTTGGCTACACCTTC	CASSLAPQGAFGYTF
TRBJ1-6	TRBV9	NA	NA	TGTGCCACCGACGGGAGGGAGCCAGGTTCACCCCTCCACTTT	CATDGREPGSPLHF
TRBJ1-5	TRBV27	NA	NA	TGTGCCACCCGGGAGACGGGCCCGGGGCCGCTGGGCAATCAGCCCCAGCATTTT	CATRETGPGPLGNQPQHF
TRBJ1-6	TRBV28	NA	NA	TGTGCCAGCAGTTTTTTTGCAGGGAAAAATTCACCCCTCCACTTT	CASSFFAGKNSPLHF
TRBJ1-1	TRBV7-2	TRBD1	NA	TGTGCCAGCAGCTACGACAGGGCTGTGACTGAAGCTTTCTTT	CASSYDRAVTEAFF
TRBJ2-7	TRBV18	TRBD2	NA	TGTGCCAGCTCGCTCACTAGCGGGAGTGACGAGCAGTACTTC	CASSLTSGSDEQYF
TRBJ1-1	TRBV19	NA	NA	TGTGCCAGTAGTCCGGTAAACACTGAAGCTTTCTTT	CASSPVNTEAFF
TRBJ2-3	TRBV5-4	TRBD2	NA	TGTGCCAGCAGCCTTAGACTAGCGGGAGAGGGATCGGCAGATACGCAGTATTTT	CASSLRLAGEGSADTQYF
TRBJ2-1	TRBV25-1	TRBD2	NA	TGTGCCAGCAGTGAATGGCGCGGGAGGGATGAGCAGTTCTTC	CASSEWRGRDEQFF
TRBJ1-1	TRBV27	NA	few	TGTGCCAGCAGTAGGGGTACTGAAGCTTTCTTT	CASSRGTEAFF
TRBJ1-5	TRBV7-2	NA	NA	TGTGCCAGCAGCATGGGGCCCAGAATCCTCAATCAGCCCCAGCATTTT	CASSMGPRILNQPQHF
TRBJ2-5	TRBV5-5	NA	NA	TGTGCCAGCAGCTTGGCCCTGTACCAAGAGACCCAGTACTTC	CASSLALYQETQYF
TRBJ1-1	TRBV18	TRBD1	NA	TGTGCCAGCGCAGGACAGGCGAACACTGAAGCTTTCTTT	CASAGQANTEAFF
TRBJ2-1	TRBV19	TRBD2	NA	TGTGCCAGCAAAGTGGGACTAGCGGGAAGTTTTGAGCAGTTCTTC	CASKVGLAGSFEQFF
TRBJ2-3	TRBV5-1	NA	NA	TGCGCCAGCAGCTTGAAATGGCCCCCCACAGATACGCAGTATTTT	CASSLKWPPTDTQYF